This T cell receptor (beta chain) appears in the sequencing data of a study of CD8 T cells in ankylosing spondylitis. Overall study findings and caveats: Disease-linked clones bore a CD8+ phenotype and were relatively rare in peripheral blood. Within matched ankylosing spondylitis synovial fluid, disease-linked clones were reportedly significantly enriched.

The TCR beta libraries were generated through quantitative 5'-RACE incorporating molecular barcodes. MiXCR, run by TCRdb on the 5' RACE reads, gives a single entry per CDR3 protein. The table records about 240,000 distinct CDR3 sequences, about 10% of them present only once. This clonotype showed up many times. Antigen unknown. Compared with germline, one end of the junction differs, possibly owing to a read error. Germline assignment: CDR1 SGHTA and CDR2 FQGNSA. There are 12 residues in the CDR3. Sequencing was carried out using blood, either unsorted or a sorted T cell fraction (not recorded which). The clonotype originates from a male donor with ankylosing spondylitis or in good health (not recorded which). This chain links TRBV7-2 with TRBJ2-1; TRBD2 agrees at 7 bases. The CDR3 protein is CASSRTGTTHYF. The DNA of the CDR3 is TGTGCCAGCAGCCGGACCGGGACTACCCACTACTTC.